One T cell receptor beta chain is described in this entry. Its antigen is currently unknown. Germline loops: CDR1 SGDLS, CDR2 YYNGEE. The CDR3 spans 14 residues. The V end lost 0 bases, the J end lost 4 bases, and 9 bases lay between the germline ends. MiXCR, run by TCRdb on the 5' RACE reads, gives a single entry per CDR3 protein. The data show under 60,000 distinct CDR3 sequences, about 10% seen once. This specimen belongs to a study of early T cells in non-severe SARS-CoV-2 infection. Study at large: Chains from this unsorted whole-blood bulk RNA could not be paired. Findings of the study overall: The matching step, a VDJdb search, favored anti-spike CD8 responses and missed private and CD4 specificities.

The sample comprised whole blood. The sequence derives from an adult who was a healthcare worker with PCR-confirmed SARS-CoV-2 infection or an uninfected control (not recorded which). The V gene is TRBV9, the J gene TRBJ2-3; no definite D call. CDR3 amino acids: CASSVEALSDTQYF. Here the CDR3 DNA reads TGTGCCAGCAGCGTAGAGGCACTCTCAGATACGCAGTATTTT. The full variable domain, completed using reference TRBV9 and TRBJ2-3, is DSGVTQTPKHLITATGQRVTLRCSPRSGDLSVYWYQQSLDQGLQFLIQYYNGEERAKGNILERFSAQQFPDLHSELNLSSLELGDSALYFCASSVEALSDTQYFGPGTRLTVL.